The 15 T cell receptor beta chains reported below all come from one sample, sequenced in a study of response to subunit inactivated influenza vaccine. MiXCR was run by TCRdb on the RT-PCR reads, yielding one entry per CDR3 protein. Of around 320,000 distinct CDR3 sequences listed, 22% were seen once; the top ten hold under 13%. Source: PBMCs from blood, taken less than 22 months after vaccination. These receptors originate from a man aged 50 to 69 who received an inactivated influenza vaccine.

This chain joins TRBV12-3 or TRBV12-4 and TRBJ2-7; no clear D. Trimming left V 3 bases short and J 2 bases short, with 5 bases between. This CDR3 spans 12 amino acids. CDR3 residues: CASSFPTYEQYF. The CDR3 DNA sequence: TGTGCCAGCAGTTTCCCGACCTACGAGCAGTACTTC.

This clonotype was recorded a few times. The chain couples TRBV28 to TRBJ2-1, with 10 bases fitting TRBD2. The trim removed 5 bases at V and 4 bases at J, leaving 2 bases unmatched. The germline gives CDR1 MDHEN, CDR2 SYDVKM. The CDR3 runs 14 residues. CDR3 DNA: TGTGCCAGCAGTCGTAGCGGGAGGTACAATGAGCAGTTCTTC. It translates to CASSRSGRYNEQFF.

This clonotype was counted at least ten times. This chain joins TRBV5-5 and TRBJ1-3; 8 nucleotides match TRBD1. The CDR3 is 18 residues long. CDR1 is SGHKS and CDR2 is YYEKEE in the germline V gene (reference sequence). The V segment lost 0 bases and the J segment 0 bases; nucleotides outside the gene matches: 8. CDR3 region: CASSLGQGTQFSGNTIYF. CDR3 coding DNA: TGTGCCAGCAGCTTGGGACAGGGGACACAATTCTCTGGAAACACCATATATTTT.

This clonotype has only a few counts. J is TRBJ1-2 and V is TRBV5-1; 7 bases map to TRBD1. This CDR3 has 14 residues. J gave up 5 bases and V 3 bases, and 7 bases lay outside the gene matches. Germline V CDR1 and CDR2: SGHRS, YFSETQ. In DNA form, the CDR3 reads TGCGCCAGCAGCTCCGGGACAGAAGTGTATGGCTACACCTTC. Translating gives CASSSGTEVYGYTF.

J is TRBJ2-5 and V is TRBV6-2 or TRBV6-3; D assignment may be TRBD1 or TRBD2 (5 bases each). Germline CDR1 and CDR2: MNHEY and SVGEGT. The V end was cut by 2 bases, the J end by 4 bases, with 11 bases between. The CDR3 has 14 amino acids. Written as DNA, the CDR3 is TGTGCCAGCAGTTACAGGGGCAGCGGAGAGACCCAGTACTTC. The encoded protein is CASSYRGSGETQYF.

The CDR3 loop is CSVSPGANTDTQYF. The CDR3 bases are TGCAGCGTTTCTCCAGGGGCTAACACAGATACGCAGTATTTT. The chain couples TRBV29-1 to TRBJ2-3; TRBD1 might be the D (6 bases). V gave up 5 bases and J gave up 2 bases, with 14 bases separating them. CDR3 length: 14 residues. CDR1 and CDR2 from the germline V gene are SQVTM and ANQGSEA.

The rearrangement joins TRBV9 to TRBJ2-7; 11 positions agree with TRBD1. Germline V CDR1 and CDR2: SGDLS, YYNGEE. V was pared by 2 bases and J by 5 bases, with 9 bases of the junction left unmatched. The CDR3 has 16 residues. DNA for the CDR3: TGTGCCAGCAGCGTCAACCCGGGACAGGGGGGCCACGAGCAGTACTTC. This encodes CASSVNPGQGGHEQYF.

This clonotype was picked up a small number of times. This chain uses TRBV15 with TRBJ1-2; D is unresolved. Germline values: CDR1 LNHNV, CDR2 YYDKDF (reference sequence). Trimming took off 1 base at V and 8 bases at J, with 11 bases between the two ends. This CDR3 region has 13 residues. CDR3 region: CATSRGGAAGYTF. The CDR3 nucleotides read TGTGCCACCAGCAGAGGGGGAGCCGCCGGCTACACCTTC.

This clonotype was seen a handful of times. This sequence joins TRBV6-1 and TRBJ1-6; the D gene is possibly TRBD1 (5 bases). V was cut by 5 bases and J by 3 bases, with 14 bases left in between. Germline loops: CDR1 MNHNS, CDR2 SASEGT. There are 16 residues in the CDR3. This chain's CDR3 is CASSQPGRLYNSPLHF. The CDR3 nucleotides are TGTGCCAGCAGTCAACCGGGGCGCCTCTATAATTCACCCCTCCACTTT.

This clonotype was picked up many times. This chain connects TRBV7-2 to TRBJ2-6; 7 bases are a match to TRBD1. J lost 2 bases, V lost 5 bases, and 3 bases had no gene match. Germline values: CDR1 SGHTA, CDR2 FQGNSA. The CDR3 consists of 15 residues. CDR3 protein: CASSNRGAGANVLTF. In nucleotides, the CDR3 is TGTGCCAGCAGCAACAGGGGTGCTGGGGCCAACGTCCTGACTTTC.

This clonotype was counted at least ten times. The V gene is TRBV27, the J gene TRBJ1-5; D is perhaps TRBD1 (5 bases). Germline V gene lookup returns CDR1 MNHEY and CDR2 SMNVEV (reference sequence). This CDR3 spans 15 amino acids. V lost 0 bases to trimming and J lost 2 bases, with 8 bases between them. The CDR3 protein is CASSLSGARNQPQHF. In nucleotides, the CDR3 is TGTGCCAGCAGTTTATCCGGGGCTCGCAATCAGCCCCAGCATTTT.

The V and J genes are TRBV18 and TRBJ1-2, with a weak D call TRBD1 (6 bases). The CDR3 length is 15 residues. Germline lookup yields CDR1 KGHSH and CDR2 LQKENI. Between the trimmed V and J ends, which lost 3 bases and 4 bases, there was a span of 15 bases. CDR3 region: CASSPLQGTRYGYTF. DNA of the CDR3: TGTGCCAGCTCACCGCTACAGGGAACGCGCTATGGCTACACCTTC.

This clonotype was observed a few times. The chain has TRBV20-1 and TRBJ1-2; tentative D call: TRBD1 (5 bases). This CDR3 contains 17 residues. Germline V gene sequence: CDR1 DFQATT, CDR2 SNEGSKA (reference sequence). CDR3 amino acids: CRAKTEGVEGWHYGYTF. As DNA, the CDR3 is TGCAGGGCAAAAACCGAAGGGGTTGAGGGTTGGCACTATGGCTACACCTTC.

The chain combines TRBV6-5 with TRBJ1-5; maybe TRBD1 (6 bases). Between the trimmed V and J ends, which lost 2 bases and 6 bases, there was a span of 11 bases. This CDR3 comprises 14 residues. Germline V gives CDR1 MNHEY, CDR2 SVGAGI. CDR3 sequence reads: CASSYQGGGQPQHF. As DNA, the CDR3 is TGTGCCAGCAGTTACCAAGGGGGGGGTCAGCCCCAGCATTTT.

V gene TRBV15 combines with J gene TRBJ2-1, with TRBD2 identical over 8 bases. CDR1 and CDR2 from the germline V gene are LNHNV and YYDKDF (reference sequence). V dropped 1 base and J dropped 7; count of bases not matched to a gene: 6. The CDR3 has 15 residues. CDR3 nucleotide sequence: TGTGCCACCAGCAGAGCGGGAGGGCCTAGGAATGAGCAGTTCTTC. Translating gives CATSRAGGPRNEQFF.